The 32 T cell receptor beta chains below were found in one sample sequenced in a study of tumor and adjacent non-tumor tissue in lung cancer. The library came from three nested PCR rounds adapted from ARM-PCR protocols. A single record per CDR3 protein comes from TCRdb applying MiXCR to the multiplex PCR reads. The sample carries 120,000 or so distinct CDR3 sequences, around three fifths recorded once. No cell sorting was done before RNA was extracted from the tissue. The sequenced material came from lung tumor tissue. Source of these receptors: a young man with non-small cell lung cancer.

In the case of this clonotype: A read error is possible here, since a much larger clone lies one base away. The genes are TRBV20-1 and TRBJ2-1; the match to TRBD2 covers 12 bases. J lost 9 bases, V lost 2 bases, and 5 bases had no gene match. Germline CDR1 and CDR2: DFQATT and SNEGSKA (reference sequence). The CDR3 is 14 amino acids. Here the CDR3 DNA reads TGCAGTGCTAGATCTAGCGGGGGGGCCGGTGAGCAGTTCTTC. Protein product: CSARSSGGAGEQFF.

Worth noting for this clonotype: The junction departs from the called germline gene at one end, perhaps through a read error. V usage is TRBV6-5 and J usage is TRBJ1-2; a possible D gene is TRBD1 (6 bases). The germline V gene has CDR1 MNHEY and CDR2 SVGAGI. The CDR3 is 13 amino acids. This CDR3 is CASSYEGDCGYTF. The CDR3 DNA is TGTGCCAGCAGTTACGAGGGGGACTGTGGCTATACCTTC.

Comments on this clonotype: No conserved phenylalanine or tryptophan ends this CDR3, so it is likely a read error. Here the CDR3 DNA reads TGTGCCAGCAGCTTAACAAGTTACGAACAGTACTCC. Encoded protein: CASSLTSYEQYS. This chain joins TRBV11-3 and TRBJ2-7; no clear D. The CDR3 spans 12 residues. Germline CDR1 is SGHNT and CDR2 is YENEEA.

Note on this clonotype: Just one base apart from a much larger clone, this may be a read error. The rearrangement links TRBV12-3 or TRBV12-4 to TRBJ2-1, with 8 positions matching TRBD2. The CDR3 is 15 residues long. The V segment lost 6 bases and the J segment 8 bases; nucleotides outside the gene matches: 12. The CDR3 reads CASSPGAGGYDEQFF. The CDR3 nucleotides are TGTGCCAGCAGCCCCGGGGCGGGGGGTTACGATGAGCAGTTCTTC.

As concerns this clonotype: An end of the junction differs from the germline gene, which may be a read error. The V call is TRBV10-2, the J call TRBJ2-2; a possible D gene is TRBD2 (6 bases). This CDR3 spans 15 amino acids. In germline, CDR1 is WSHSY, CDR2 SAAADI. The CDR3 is CASTLASGEHWGAVF. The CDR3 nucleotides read TGCGCCAGCACCCTAGCGTCTGGCGAACACTGGGGAGCTGTTTTT.

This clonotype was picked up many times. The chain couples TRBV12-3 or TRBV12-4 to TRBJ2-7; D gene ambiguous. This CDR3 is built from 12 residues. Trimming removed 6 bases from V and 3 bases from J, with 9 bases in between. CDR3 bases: TGTGCCAGCAGCCAGGATTTCTACGAGCAGTACTTC. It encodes CASSQDFYEQYF.

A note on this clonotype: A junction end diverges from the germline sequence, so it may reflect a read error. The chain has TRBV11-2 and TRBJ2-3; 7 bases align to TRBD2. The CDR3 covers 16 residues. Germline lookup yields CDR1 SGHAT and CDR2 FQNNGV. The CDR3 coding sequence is TGTGCCAGCAACTTAGGGTCAGCGGGGATCACAGATACGCAGTATTTT. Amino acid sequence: CASNLGSAGITDTQYF.

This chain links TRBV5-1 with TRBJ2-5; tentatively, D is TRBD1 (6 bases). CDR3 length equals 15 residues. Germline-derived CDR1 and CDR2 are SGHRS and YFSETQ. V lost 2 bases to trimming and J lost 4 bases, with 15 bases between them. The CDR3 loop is CASSLNTGPRETQYF. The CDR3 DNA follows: TGCGCCAGCAGCTTAAATACAGGGCCTAGAGAGACCCAGTACTTC.

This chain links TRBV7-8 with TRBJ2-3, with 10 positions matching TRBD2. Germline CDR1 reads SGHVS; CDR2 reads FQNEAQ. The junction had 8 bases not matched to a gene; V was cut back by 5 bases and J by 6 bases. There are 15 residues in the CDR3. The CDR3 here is CASSPPSGGADTQYF. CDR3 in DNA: TGTGCCAGCAGCCCACCTAGCGGGGGTGCGGATACGCAGTATTTT. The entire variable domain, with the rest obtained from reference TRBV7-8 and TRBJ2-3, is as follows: GAGVSQSPRYKVAKRGQDVALRCDPISGHVSLFWYQQALGQGPEFLTYFQNEAQLDKSGLPSDRFFAERPEGSVSTLKIQRTQQEDSAVYLCASSPPSGGADTQYFGPGTRLTVL.

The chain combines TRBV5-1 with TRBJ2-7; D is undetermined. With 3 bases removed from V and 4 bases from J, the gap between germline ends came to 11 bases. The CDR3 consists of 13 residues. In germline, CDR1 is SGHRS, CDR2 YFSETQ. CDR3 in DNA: TGCGCCAGCAGCTCCATGGCAGCTTACGAGCAGTACTTC. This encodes CASSSMAAYEQYF. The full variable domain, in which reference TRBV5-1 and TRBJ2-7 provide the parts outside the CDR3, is KAGVTQTPRYLIKTRGQQVTLSCSPISGHRSVSWYQQTPGQGLQFLFEYFSETQRNKGNFPGRFSGRQFSNSRSEMNVSTLELGDSALYLCASSSMAAYEQYFGPGTRLTVT.

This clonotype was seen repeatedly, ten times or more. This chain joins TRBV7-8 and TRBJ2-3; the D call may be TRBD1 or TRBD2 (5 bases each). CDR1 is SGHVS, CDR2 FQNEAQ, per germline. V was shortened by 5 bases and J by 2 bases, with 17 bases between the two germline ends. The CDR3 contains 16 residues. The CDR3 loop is CASSHRDRGSTDTQYF. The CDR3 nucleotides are TGTGCCAGCAGCCATCGGGACCGAGGATCCACAGATACGCAGTATTTT.

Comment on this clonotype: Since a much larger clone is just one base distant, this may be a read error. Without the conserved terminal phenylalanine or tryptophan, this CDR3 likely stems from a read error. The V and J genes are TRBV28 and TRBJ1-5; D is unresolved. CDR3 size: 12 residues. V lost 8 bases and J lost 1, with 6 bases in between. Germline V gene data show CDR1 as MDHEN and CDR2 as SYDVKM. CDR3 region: CASYVSNQPQHL. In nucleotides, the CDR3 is TGTGCCAGCTACGTGAGCAATCAGCCCCAGCATCTT.

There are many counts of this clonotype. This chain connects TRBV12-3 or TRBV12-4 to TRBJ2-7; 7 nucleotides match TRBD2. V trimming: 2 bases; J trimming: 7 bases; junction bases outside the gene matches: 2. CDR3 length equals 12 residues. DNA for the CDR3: TGTGCCAGCAGTTTACTGGGAGGGGAGCAGTACTTC. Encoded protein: CASSLLGGEQYF.

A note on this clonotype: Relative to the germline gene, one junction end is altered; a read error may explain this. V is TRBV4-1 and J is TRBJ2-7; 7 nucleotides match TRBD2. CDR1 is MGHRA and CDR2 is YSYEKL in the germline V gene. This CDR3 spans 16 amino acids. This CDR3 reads CASSHDETGGKYEQYF. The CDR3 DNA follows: TGTGCCAGCAGCCATGATGAGACGGGAGGTAAGTACGAGCAGTACTTC.

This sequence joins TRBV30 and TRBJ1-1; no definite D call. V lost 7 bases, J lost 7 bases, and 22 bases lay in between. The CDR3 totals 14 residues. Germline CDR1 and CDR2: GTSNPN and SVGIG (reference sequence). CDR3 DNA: TGTGCCTTTACTACCGGGCCGGGAGGCGTTGAAGCTTTCTTT. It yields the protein CAFTTGPGGVEAFF.

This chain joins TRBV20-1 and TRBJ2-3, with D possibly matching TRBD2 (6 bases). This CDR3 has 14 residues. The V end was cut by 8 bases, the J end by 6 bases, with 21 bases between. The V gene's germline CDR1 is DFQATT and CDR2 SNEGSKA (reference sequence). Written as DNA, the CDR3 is TGCAGTACTACCGGTGGACTACCGTTGGATACGCAGTATTTT. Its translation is CSTTGGLPLDTQYF.

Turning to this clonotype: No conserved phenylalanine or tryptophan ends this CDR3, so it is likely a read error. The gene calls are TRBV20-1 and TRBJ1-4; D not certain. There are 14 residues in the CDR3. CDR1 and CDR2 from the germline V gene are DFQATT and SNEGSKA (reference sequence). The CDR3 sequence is CSTRSGAANEELFY. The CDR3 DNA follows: TGCAGTACTAGATCGGGTGCGGCCAATGAAGAACTGTTTTAT.

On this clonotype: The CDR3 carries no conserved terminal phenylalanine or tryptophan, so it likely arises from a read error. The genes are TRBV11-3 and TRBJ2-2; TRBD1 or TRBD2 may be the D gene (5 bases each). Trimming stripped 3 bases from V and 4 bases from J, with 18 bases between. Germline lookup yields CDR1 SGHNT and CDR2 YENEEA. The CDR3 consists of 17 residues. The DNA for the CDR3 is TGTGCCAGCAGCTTGAGGGAAGGACAAGGGGCCACCGGGGAGCTGTTTTCT. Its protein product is CASSLREGQGATGELFS.

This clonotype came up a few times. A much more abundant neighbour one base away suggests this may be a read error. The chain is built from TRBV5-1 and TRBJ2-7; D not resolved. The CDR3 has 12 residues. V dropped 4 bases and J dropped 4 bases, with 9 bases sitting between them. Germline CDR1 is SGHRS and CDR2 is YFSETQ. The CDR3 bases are TGCGCCAGCAGCATACAGTGTTACGAGCAGTACTTC. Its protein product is CASSIQCYEQYF.

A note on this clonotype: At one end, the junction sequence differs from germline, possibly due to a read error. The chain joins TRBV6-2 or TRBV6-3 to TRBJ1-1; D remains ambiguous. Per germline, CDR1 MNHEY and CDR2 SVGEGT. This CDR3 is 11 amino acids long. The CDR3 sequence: CASSYGLEVFF. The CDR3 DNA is TGTGCCAGCAGTTACGGACTTGAAGTTTTCTTT.

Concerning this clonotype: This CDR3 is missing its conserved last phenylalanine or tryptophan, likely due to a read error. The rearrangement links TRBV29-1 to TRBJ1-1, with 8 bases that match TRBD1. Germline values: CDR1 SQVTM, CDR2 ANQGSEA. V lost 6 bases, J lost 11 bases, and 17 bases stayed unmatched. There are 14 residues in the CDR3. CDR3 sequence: CSVRRGQDRFGAFS. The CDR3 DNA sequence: TGCAGCGTGAGACGGGGACAGGACCGATTTGGGGCTTTCTCT.

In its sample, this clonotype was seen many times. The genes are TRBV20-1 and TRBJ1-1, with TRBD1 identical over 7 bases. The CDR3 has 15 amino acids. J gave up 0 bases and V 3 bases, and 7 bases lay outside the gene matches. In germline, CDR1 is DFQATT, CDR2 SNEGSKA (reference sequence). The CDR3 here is CSASPQDRMNTEAFF. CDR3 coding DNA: TGCAGTGCTAGCCCCCAGGACAGGATGAACACTGAAGCTTTCTTT.

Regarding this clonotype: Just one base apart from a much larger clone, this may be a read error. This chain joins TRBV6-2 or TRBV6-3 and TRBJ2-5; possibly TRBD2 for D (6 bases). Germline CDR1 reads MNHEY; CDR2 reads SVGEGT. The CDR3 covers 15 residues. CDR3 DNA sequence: TGTGCCAGCATTTACTCTGGACTATTCAAGGAGACCCAGTACTTC. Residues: CASIYSGLFKETQYF.

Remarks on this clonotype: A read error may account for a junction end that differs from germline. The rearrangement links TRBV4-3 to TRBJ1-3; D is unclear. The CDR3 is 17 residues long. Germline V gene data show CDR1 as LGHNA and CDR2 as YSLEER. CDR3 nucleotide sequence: TGCGCCAGCAGCCAATATATCGGGCCTAGCTCTGGGAACACCATATATTTT. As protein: CASSQYIGPSSGNTIYF.

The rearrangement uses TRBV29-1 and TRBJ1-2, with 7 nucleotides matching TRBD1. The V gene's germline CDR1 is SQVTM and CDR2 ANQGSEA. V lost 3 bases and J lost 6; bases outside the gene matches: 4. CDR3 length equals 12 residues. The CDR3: CSVDSRGNGYTF. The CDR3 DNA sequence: TGCAGCGTTGACAGCAGGGGGAATGGCTACACCTTC. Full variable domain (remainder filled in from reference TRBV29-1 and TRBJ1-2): SAVISQKPSRDICQRGTSLTIQCQVDSQVTMMFWYRQQPGQSLTLIATANQGSEATYESGFVIDKFPISRPNLTFSTLTVSNMSPEDSSIYLCSVDSRGNGYTFGSGTRLTVV.

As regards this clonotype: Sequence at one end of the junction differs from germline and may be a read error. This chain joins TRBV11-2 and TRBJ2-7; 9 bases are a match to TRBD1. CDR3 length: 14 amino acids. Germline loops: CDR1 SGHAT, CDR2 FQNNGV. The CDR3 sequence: CASRGTGLSYERYF. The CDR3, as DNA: TGTGCCAGCAGAGGGACAGGGCTCTCCTATGAGCGGTACTTC.

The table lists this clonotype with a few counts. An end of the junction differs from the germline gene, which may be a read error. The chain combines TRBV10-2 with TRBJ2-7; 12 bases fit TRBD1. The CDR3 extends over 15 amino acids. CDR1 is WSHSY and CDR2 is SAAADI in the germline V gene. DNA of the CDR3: TGCGCCAGCAGTTCGGGACAGGGGGCCCGCTACGAGCAGTATTTC. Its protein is CASSSGQGARYEQYF.

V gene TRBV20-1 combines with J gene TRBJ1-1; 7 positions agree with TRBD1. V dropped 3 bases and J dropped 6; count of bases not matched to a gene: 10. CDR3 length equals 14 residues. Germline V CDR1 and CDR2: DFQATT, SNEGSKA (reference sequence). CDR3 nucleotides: TGCAGTGCTAGGGAGCGGACAGGCAACGCTGAAGCTTTCTTT. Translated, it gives CSARERTGNAEAFF.

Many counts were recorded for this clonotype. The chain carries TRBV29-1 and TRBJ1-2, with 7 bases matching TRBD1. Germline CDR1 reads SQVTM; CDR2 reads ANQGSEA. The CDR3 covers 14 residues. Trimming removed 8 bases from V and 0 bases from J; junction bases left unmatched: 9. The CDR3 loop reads CSTARDSTNYGYTF. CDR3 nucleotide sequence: TGCAGCACGGCCCGGGACAGCACTAACTATGGCTACACCTTC.

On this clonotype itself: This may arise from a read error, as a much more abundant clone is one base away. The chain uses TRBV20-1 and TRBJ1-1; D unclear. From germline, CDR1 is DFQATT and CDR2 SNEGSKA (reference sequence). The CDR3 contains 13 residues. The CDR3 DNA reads TGCATTGCTAGGAGGGAAAGGGACACTGAAGCTTTCTTT. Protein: CIARRERDTEAFF.

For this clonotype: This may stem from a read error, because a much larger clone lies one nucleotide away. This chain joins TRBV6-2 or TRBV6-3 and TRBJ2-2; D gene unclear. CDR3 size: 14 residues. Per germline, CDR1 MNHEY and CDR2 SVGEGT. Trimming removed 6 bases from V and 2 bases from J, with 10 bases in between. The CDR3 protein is CASRAYVNTGELFF. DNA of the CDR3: TGTGCCAGCAGAGCGTATGTCAACACCGGGGAGCTGTTTTTT.

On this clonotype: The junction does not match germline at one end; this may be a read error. Here the CDR3 reads CVSSRDGSCHTF. In nucleotides, the CDR3 is TGTGTCAGCAGCCGGGACGGAAGTTGTCACACCTTC. This chain uses TRBV12-3 or TRBV12-4 with TRBJ1-2, with D possibly being TRBD1 (5 bases). The CDR3 runs to 12 residues.